Each of the 27 T cell receptor beta chains below was sequenced from the same sample in a study of cytomegalovirus exposure and HLA in healthy donors. With 60 Vbeta and 13 Jbeta primers, the PCR was carried out. Sequencing used immunoSEQ multiplex PCR; TCRdb keeps in-frame clones, though not all of them. Of around 120,000 clones listed, 55% to 75% are singletons. Sequencing input: PBMCs. Source of these receptors: a human donor in good health.

This chain links TRBV29-1 with TRBJ2-2, with 10 bases lining up with TRBD2. The V segment lost 4 bases and the J segment 5 bases; nucleotides outside the gene matches: 4. Germline CDR1 is SQVTM and CDR2 is ANQGSEA. The CDR3 contains 14 residues. CDR3 coding DNA: TGCAGCGTTGGACTAGCGGGTCCTACCGGGGAGCTGTTTTTT. As protein: CSVGLAGPTGELFF.

The V gene is TRBV11-3, the J gene TRBJ2-5, with D possibly being TRBD2 (6 bases). CDR3 length equals 16 residues. Trimming took 1 base from V and 2 from J, leaving 14 bases between them. Germline assignment: CDR1 SGHNT and CDR2 YENEEA. As DNA, the CDR3 is TGTGCCAGCAGCTTAGGAAGGGACTCTAAACAAGAGACCCAGTACTTC. Translated, it gives CASSLGRDSKQETQYF.

This clone was seen a handful of times. This chain connects TRBV6-6 to TRBJ2-3; TRBD1 matches 7 bases. CDR1 is MNHNY and CDR2 is SVGAGI in the germline V gene (reference sequence). CDR3 length: 13 residues. Trimming removed 6 bases from V and 4 bases from J; junction bases left unmatched: 4. The CDR3 DNA follows: TGTGCCAGCAGCCGAGGGGGCCCAGATACGCAGTATTTT. This translates into CASSRGGPDTQYF.

This clone was seen a few times. The chain is built from TRBV6-6 and TRBJ1-1; 8 bases fit TRBD1. From germline, CDR1 is MNHNY and CDR2 SVGAGI (reference sequence). The V segment lost 2 bases and the J segment 4 bases; nucleotides outside the gene matches: 9. This CDR3 is built from 16 residues. This CDR3 reads CASSYPPRGQSTEAFF. The CDR3 DNA reads TGTGCCAGCAGTTACCCACCCAGGGGGCAAAGCACTGAAGCTTTCTTT.

The V call is TRBV6-6, the J call TRBJ2-2; 14 bases are a match to TRBD2. The germline V gene encodes CDR1 MNHNY and CDR2 SVGAGI (reference sequence). The V segment lost 8 bases and the J segment 4 bases; nucleotides outside the gene matches: 6. The CDR3 is made up of 16 amino acids. CDR3 DNA: TGTGCCAGCTCTATGACTAGCGGGAGGGGCACCGGGGAGCTGTTTTTT. Amino acid sequence: CASSMTSGRGTGELFF.

The chain links TRBV7-3 to TRBJ1-1, with a tentative D call TRBD1 (6 bases). Germline V lookup: CDR1 SGHTA, CDR2 FQGTGA. Trimming shortened V by 5 bases and J by 1 base, and 8 bases separated the two germline ends. The CDR3 covers 13 residues. CDR3 residues: CASSKQGNTEAFF. As DNA, the CDR3 is TGTGCCAGCAGCAAACAGGGGAACACTGAAGCTTTCTTT.

V and J are TRBV5-1 and TRBJ2-1; 14 bases match TRBD2. The ends lost 6 bases at V and 12 bases at J; junction bases unmatched: 11. The CDR3 totals 15 residues. The germline V gene has CDR1 SGHRS and CDR2 YFSETQ. CDR3 loop: CASTLTGTSGRGQFF. In DNA form, the CDR3 reads TGCGCCAGCACACTTACCGGGACTAGCGGGAGAGGGCAGTTCTTC.

The chain is built from TRBV9 and TRBJ1-4, with D possibly being TRBD1 (5 bases). The CDR3 is 14 residues long. The V gene's germline CDR1 is SGDLS and CDR2 YYNGEE. Trimming removed 5 bases from V and 3 bases from J, with 11 bases in between. CDR3 sequence reads: CASSLGGANEKLFF. DNA for the CDR3: TGTGCCAGCAGTCTTGGGGGGGCTAATGAAAAACTGTTTTTT.

The chain is built from TRBV28 and TRBJ2-2, with no clear D. V was shortened by 6 bases and J by 5 bases, with 10 bases between the two germline ends. This CDR3 is built from 13 residues. Germline assignment: CDR1 MDHEN and CDR2 SYDVKM. The CDR3 region has the DNA TGTGCCAGCAGACCAGACTCTACCGGGGAGCTGTTTTTT. This gives the protein CASRPDSTGELFF.

This chain joins TRBV18 and TRBJ1-4, with D maybe TRBD1 (5 bases). The CDR3 has 15 amino acids. With 2 bases removed from V and 8 bases from J, the gap between germline ends came to 15 bases. Germline V lookup: CDR1 KGHSH, CDR2 LQKENI. Here the CDR3 DNA reads TGTGCCAGCTCACCAACAACACGGGACTTGGAAAAACTGTTTTTT. This codes for CASSPTTRDLEKLFF.

This clone was recorded a few times. This chain links TRBV28 with TRBJ2-7; tentatively, D is TRBD2 (7 bases). The length of the CDR3 is 12 residues. V lost 6 bases and J lost 9, with 15 bases in between. The germline gives CDR1 MDHEN, CDR2 SYDVKM. DNA for the CDR3: TGTGCCAGCAGCCCGGTAGGGGGGGGGCAGTACTTC. It is translated as CASSPVGGGQYF.

The V gene is TRBV6-5, the J gene TRBJ1-2; no firm D call. Germline V gives CDR1 MNHEY, CDR2 SVGAGI. The CDR3 contains 15 residues. V was trimmed by 0 bases and J by 4 bases, leaving 12 bases between them. The CDR3 loop reads CASSYSTARLYGYTF. The DNA of the CDR3 is TGTGCCAGCAGTTACTCGACGGCGCGACTCTATGGCTACACCTTC.

The chain couples TRBV6-6 to TRBJ1-6; 9 nucleotides agree with TRBD1. CDR1 is MNHNY, CDR2 SVGAGI, per germline (reference sequence). This CDR3 is 15 amino acids long. The V gene end was trimmed by 5 bases and the J gene end by 9 bases; junction bases not matched to a gene: 8. The CDR3 spells CASSARQGGGSPLHF. The CDR3 coding sequence is TGTGCCAGCAGTGCTCGACAGGGGGGGGGTTCACCCCTCCACTTT.

The table lists this clone with a few counts. The chain links TRBV30 to TRBJ2-2, with D maybe TRBD1 (6 bases). Germline loops: CDR1 GTSNPN, CDR2 SVGIG (reference sequence). CDR3 length: 13 residues. With 2 bases removed from V and 6 bases from J, the gap between germline ends came to 10 bases. This CDR3 is CAWSTGYPGELFF. The CDR3 DNA follows: TGTGCCTGGAGTACAGGGTATCCCGGGGAGCTGTTTTTT. The full variable domain, completed using reference TRBV30 and TRBJ2-2, is SQTIHQWPATLVQPVGSPLSLECTVEGTSNPNLYWYRQAAGRGLQLLFYSVGIGQISSEVPQNLSASRPQDRQFILSSKKLLLSDSGFYLCAWSTGYPGELFFGEGSRLTVL.

This clone was detected a few times. V gene TRBV4-1 combines with J gene TRBJ1-1; perhaps TRBD1 as D (5 bases). The CDR3 consists of 15 residues. Per germline, CDR1 MGHRA and CDR2 YSYEKL. V gave up 1 base and J gave up 3 bases, with 12 bases separating them. In DNA, the CDR3 is TGCGCCAGCAGCCAAGGGGCCAGGGAAGACACTGAAGCTTTCTTT. This codes for CASSQGAREDTEAFF.

The chain recombines TRBV5-4 with TRBJ1-2, with 7 bases aligning to TRBD1. CDR1 and CDR2 (germline): SGHNT, YYREEE (reference sequence). Trimming removed 4 bases from V and 2 bases from J; junction bases left unmatched: 5. The CDR3 extends over 14 amino acids. The CDR3 here is CASSPRDSNYGYTF. The CDR3 DNA is TGTGCCAGCAGCCCCCGGGACAGCAACTATGGCTACACCTTC.

This clone came up once. This sequence joins TRBV6-5 and TRBJ2-2, with D unclear. This CDR3 comprises 15 residues. Trimming cost V 0 bases and J 6 bases, with 11 bases left between them. Germline-derived CDR1 and CDR2 are MNHEY and SVGAGI. CDR3 residues: CASSYSRIRAGELFF. The CDR3 nucleotides are TGTGCCAGCAGTTACTCGAGAATCCGGGCCGGGGAGCTGTTTTTT.

This chain connects TRBV10-3 to TRBJ2-1, with D maybe TRBD2 (6 bases). The V and J ends lost 4 bases and 6 bases respectively, with 16 bases between them. The CDR3 runs to 15 residues. Germline V lookup: CDR1 ENHRY, CDR2 SYGVKD. CDR3: CAISASLGGFNEQFF. The CDR3 nucleotides are TGTGCCATCAGTGCCTCATTGGGAGGATTCAATGAGCAGTTCTTC.

This rearrangement joins TRBV28 to TRBJ2-3, with 7 bases identical to TRBD2. The CDR3 runs to 19 residues. CDR1 is MDHEN, CDR2 SYDVKM, per germline. Trimming took 2 bases from V and 2 from J; bases not matched to a gene: 16. CDR3 sequence reads: CASSLVAGARTGVTDTQYF. Here the CDR3 DNA reads TGTGCCAGCAGTTTAGTGGCGGGAGCGCGCACGGGGGTCACAGATACGCAGTATTTT.

The chain links TRBV7-9 to TRBJ2-1, with TRBD1 identical over 7 bases. The germline V gene encodes CDR1 SEHNR and CDR2 FQNEAQ (reference sequence). This CDR3 has 12 residues. With V trimmed by 2 bases and J by 8 bases, 0 bases remained unmatched. This chain's CDR3 is CASSLQGDEQFF. In nucleotides, the CDR3 is TGTGCCAGCAGCTTACAGGGGGATGAGCAGTTCTTC.

The chain uses TRBV19 and TRBJ2-2, with D possibly TRBD1 on 6 matching bases. The CDR3 runs to 19 residues. Trimming removed 7 bases from V and 0 bases from J, with 24 bases in between. CDR1 is LNHDA, CDR2 SQIVND, per germline (reference sequence). The CDR3 sequence: CASKALGHFNPANTGELFF. In DNA form, the CDR3 reads TGTGCCAGTAAGGCGTTGGGACACTTTAATCCCGCGAACACCGGGGAGCTGTTTTTT.

CDR3 sequence (DNA): TGTGCCAGCGTTCCGGGGGTGGCCAATCAGCCCCAGCATTTT. Translated, it gives CASVPGVANQPQHF. This chain connects TRBV19 to TRBJ1-5, with D maybe TRBD1 (5 bases). Trimming took off 9 bases at V and 3 bases at J, with 15 bases between the two ends. This CDR3 spans 14 amino acids. Germline CDR1 LNHDA, CDR2 SQIVND (reference sequence).

The chain joins TRBV29-1 to TRBJ2-1, with 9 bases that match TRBD2. CDR3 length: 16 residues. Germline V gene lookup returns CDR1 SQVTM and CDR2 ANQGSEA. J was trimmed by 10 bases and V by 8 bases; bases with no gene match: 21. The CDR3 DNA follows: TGCAGCATACTAAAATCTAGCGGGATTGTTCGCGGCGAGCAGTTCTTC. Amino acid sequence: CSILKSSGIVRGEQFF.

The chain joins TRBV30 to TRBJ2-1, with TRBD2 as a possible D gene (5 bases). Trimming shortened V by 1 base and J by 10 bases, and 14 bases separated the two germline ends. Per germline, CDR1 GTSNPN and CDR2 SVGIG (reference sequence). There are 13 residues in the CDR3. The CDR3 DNA reads TGTGCCTGGAGTGGCCGGGGAAGAGGGGAGCAGTTCTTC. Its protein product is CAWSGRGRGEQFF.

The V gene is TRBV19, the J gene TRBJ1-5; no firm D call. The germline V gene encodes CDR1 LNHDA and CDR2 SQIVND (reference sequence). The CDR3 covers 15 residues. V lost 3 bases and J lost 4, with 13 bases in between. This CDR3 is CASSIARSGNQPQHF. Here the CDR3 DNA reads TGTGCCAGTAGTATTGCTCGGTCGGGAAATCAGCCCCAGCATTTT. The complete variable domain, with remaining parts taken from reference TRBV19 and TRBJ1-5, reads DGGITQSPKYLFRKEGQNVTLSCEQNLNHDAMYWYRQDPGQGLRLIYYSQIVNDFQKGDIAEGYSVSREKKESFPLTVTSAQKNPTAFYLCASSIARSGNQPQHFGDGTRLSIL.

This clone was counted only a few times. The gene calls are TRBV27 and TRBJ1-4, with 8 positions matching TRBD1. This CDR3 is built from 14 residues. V shed 3 bases, J shed 5 bases, and the junction held 2 bases outside the gene matches. Germline assignment: CDR1 MNHEY and CDR2 SMNVEV (reference sequence). In nucleotides, the CDR3 is TGTGCCAGCAGTTTTTCAGGGGGCAATGAAAAACTGTTTTTT. Translation gives CASSFSGGNEKLFF.

The rearrangement joins TRBV6-6 to TRBJ1-2; 7 bases map to TRBD1. In germline, CDR1 is MNHNY, CDR2 SVGAGI (reference sequence). The CDR3 spans 14 residues. The V segment lost 6 bases and the J segment 8 bases; nucleotides outside the gene matches: 12. Here the CDR3 reads CASSPTTGTRGYTF. As DNA, the CDR3 is TGTGCCAGCAGCCCGACGACAGGGACGAGGGGCTACACCTTC.